These 17 T cell receptor beta chains were all obtained from the same sample, sequenced in a study of T cells in localized non-small cell lung cancer. Method: immunoSEQ multiplex PCR; TCRdb's copy keeps in-frame clones and lacks some. Altogether tens of thousands of clones are present, 88% being singletons, with the ten largest covering over 10%. The material was peripheral blood, obtained before any cancer treatment. The source is a female donor over 55 with stage III squamous cell lung carcinoma.

J is TRBJ2-7 and V is TRBV30; D possibly corresponds to TRBD1 (6 bases). Germline CDR1 is GTSNPN and CDR2 is SVGIG (reference sequence). The CDR3 is made up of 14 amino acids. Trimming cost V 2 bases and J 1 base, with 12 bases left between them. In DNA form, the CDR3 reads TGTGCCTGGAGTCCGTGGACAGCTTCCTACGAGCAGTACTTC. Protein product: CAWSPWTASYEQYF.

The rearrangement links TRBV5-8 to TRBJ1-4, with TRBD1 identical over 9 bases. This CDR3 has 16 amino acids. V gave up 3 bases and J gave up 4 bases; unmatched junction bases: 7. Looked up from germline, CDR1 is SGHTS and CDR2 is YDEGEE. CDR3 coding DNA: TGTGCCAGCAGCTCCGGGACAGGGCCTCTTAATGAAAAACTGTTTTTT. Its protein product is CASSSGTGPLNEKLFF.

This chain links TRBV27 with TRBJ1-4, with D maybe TRBD1 (5 bases). CDR3 length: 15 amino acids. Germline CDR1 is MNHEY and CDR2 is SMNVEV (reference sequence). Trimming took 3 bases from V and 7 from J, leaving 15 bases between them. The CDR3 nucleotides are TGTGCCAGCAGTTTTTTGGGGGGTAAGGCTGAAAAACTGTTTTTT. This sequence encodes CASSFLGGKAEKLFF.

The chain joins TRBV7-2 to TRBJ2-7; either TRBD1 or TRBD2 may supply D (6 bases each). Trimming left V 3 bases short and J 1 base short, with 16 bases between. Germline assignment: CDR1 SGHTA and CDR2 FQGNSA. The CDR3 consists of 16 residues. The chain's CDR3 is CASSFPGGQGSYEQYF. CDR3 bases: TGTGCCAGCAGCTTTCCCGGGGGTCAGGGGTCCTACGAGCAGTACTTC. The full variable domain, in which reference TRBV7-2 and TRBJ2-7 provide the parts outside the CDR3, is GAGVSQSPSNKVTEKGKDVELRCDPISGHTALYWYRQSLGQGLEFLIYFQGNSAPDKSGLPSDRFSAERTGGSVSTLTIQRTQQEDSAVYLCASSFPGGQGSYEQYFGPGTRLTVT.

This rearrangement joins TRBV2 to TRBJ2-1, with D possibly being TRBD2 (5 bases). This CDR3 contains 13 residues. The V end lost 7 bases, the J end lost 6 bases, and 13 bases lay between the germline ends. Germline V gives CDR1 SNHLY, CDR2 FYNNEI. This CDR3 is CASMSGAINEQFF. The CDR3 DNA reads TGTGCCAGCATGAGCGGAGCGATCAATGAGCAGTTCTTC. Complete variable domain (other parts from reference TRBV2 and TRBJ2-1): EPEVTQTPSHQVTQMGQEVILRCVPISNHLYFYWYRQILGQKVEFLVSFYNNEISEKSEIFDDQFSVERPDGSNFTLKIRSTKLEDSAMYFCASMSGAINEQFFGPGTRLTVL.

In its sample, this clone was seen a few times. V gene TRBV9 combines with J gene TRBJ1-6; D is ambiguous. Trimming cost V 0 bases and J 7 bases, with 11 bases left between them. This CDR3 comprises 15 residues. Germline loops: CDR1 SGDLS, CDR2 YYNGEE. In DNA, the CDR3 is TGTGCCAGCAGCGTAGAGGGCAGGTGGAATTCACCCCTCCACTTT. Encoded protein: CASSVEGRWNSPLHF.

The CDR3 loop reads CASSASGTAAGELFF. The CDR3 DNA sequence: TGCGCCAGCAGCGCCTCCGGGACGGCGGCCGGGGAGCTGTTTTTT. V is TRBV5-1 and J is TRBJ2-2, with D perhaps TRBD1 or TRBD2 (5 bases each). The CDR3 is 15 residues long. Looked up from germline, CDR1 is SGHRS and CDR2 is YFSETQ. V was trimmed by 4 bases and J by 6 bases, leaving 16 bases between them.

The genes are TRBV11-1 and TRBJ1-3; D is ambiguous. From germline, CDR1 is SGHAT and CDR2 FQDESV (reference sequence). This CDR3 has 15 amino acids. V lost 5 bases and J lost 0, with 11 bases in between. CDR3 in amino acids: CASSPGLISGNTIYF. The CDR3 DNA reads TGTGCCAGCAGCCCAGGATTAATCTCTGGAAACACCATATATTTT.

The V call is TRBV2, the J call TRBJ2-3, with TRBD2 identical over 7 bases. The CDR3 is 12 amino acids. Per the germline V gene, CDR1 is SNHLY and CDR2 is FYNNEI. V was pared by 8 bases and J by 3 bases, with 2 bases of the junction left unmatched. This CDR3 is CASGLETDTQYF. Written as DNA, the CDR3 is TGTGCCAGCGGACTAGAAACAGATACGCAGTATTTT.

The chain combines TRBV19 with TRBJ2-3; D ambiguous. V was clipped by 5 bases and J by 2 bases, with 14 bases between them. CDR3 length: 15 amino acids. Germline CDR1 LNHDA, CDR2 SQIVND (reference sequence). In nucleotides, the CDR3 is TGTGCCAGTAGTCCGACCACGGCCTTCACAGATACGCAGTATTTT. Protein product: CASSPTTAFTDTQYF.

Notes on this clone: Distinct nucleotide sequences in the sample also encode this CDR3. The rearrangement links TRBV5-6 to TRBJ2-7, with D perhaps given as TRBD1 or TRBD2 (5 bases each). Germline values: CDR1 SGHDT, CDR2 YYEEEE. This CDR3 contains 14 residues. V was trimmed by 0 bases and J by 0 bases, leaving 7 bases between them. The CDR3 spells CASSLAGSSYEQYF. The CDR3 nucleotides read TGTGCCAGCAGCTTGGCAGGGAGCTCCTACGAGCAGTACTTC.

This chain links TRBV10-3 with TRBJ2-4, with a possible D match to TRBD1 (6 bases). V gave up 4 bases and J gave up 0 bases, with 10 bases separating them. Germline lookup yields CDR1 ENHRY and CDR2 SYGVKD. This CDR3 has 15 amino acids. CDR3 in amino acids: CAISAGAIAKNIQYF. Here the CDR3 DNA reads TGTGCCATCAGTGCAGGGGCCATAGCCAAAAACATTCAGTACTTC.

The rearrangement links TRBV6-8 to TRBJ1-1; D gene unclear. With 7 bases removed from V and 1 base from J, the gap between germline ends came to 13 bases. CDR1 is MNHGY, CDR2 SAAAGT, per germline. CDR3 length: 14 residues. CDR3 loop: CASTWVRRNTEAFF. In DNA form, the CDR3 reads TGTGCCAGCACTTGGGTACGGAGGAACACTGAAGCTTTCTTT.

The chain links TRBV2 to TRBJ1-2; 8 nucleotides line up with TRBD1. Looked up from germline, CDR1 is SNHLY and CDR2 is FYNNEI. This CDR3 contains 14 residues. V trimming: 3 bases; J trimming: 4 bases; junction bases outside the gene matches: 4. The CDR3 DNA sequence: TGTGCCAGCAGTGAGGACAGGGCGGGCTATGGCTACACCTTC. The encoded protein is CASSEDRAGYGYTF.

In this sample, this clone turned up a few times. The same CDR3 is also encoded by other DNA sequences in this sample. The chain combines TRBV6-5 with TRBJ2-7, with 10 bases matching TRBD1. The CDR3 contains 15 residues. Per germline, CDR1 MNHEY and CDR2 SVGAGI. V dropped 0 bases and J dropped 2; count of bases not matched to a gene: 1. The CDR3 nucleotides are TGTGCCAGCAGTTACTCCGGACAGGGGGCCTACGAGCAGTACTTC. Encoded protein: CASSYSGQGAYEQYF.

V is TRBV5-1 and J is TRBJ2-5; 8 bases match TRBD1. This CDR3 is built from 15 residues. The germline V gene encodes CDR1 SGHRS and CDR2 YFSETQ. J lost 5 bases, V lost 1 base, and 7 bases had no gene match. The CDR3 reads CASSLNTGGMETQYF. The CDR3 coding sequence is TGCGCCAGCAGCTTGAACACAGGGGGAATGGAGACCCAGTACTTC.

This clone was detected once. The V call is TRBV28, the J call TRBJ2-7; TRBD1 or TRBD2 may be the D gene (5 bases each). Germline V CDR1 and CDR2: MDHEN, SYDVKM. Trimming left V 10 bases short and J 3 bases short, with 16 bases between. The CDR3 runs 13 residues. The CDR3 is CATRARGHYEQYF. As DNA, the CDR3 is TGTGCCACCCGAGCCCGGGGCCACTACGAGCAGTACTTC. The full variable domain, in which reference TRBV28 and TRBJ2-7 provide the parts outside the CDR3, is DVKVTQSSRYLVKRTGEKVFLECVQDMDHENMFWYRQDPGLGLRLIYFSYDVKMKEKGDIPEGYSVSREKKERFSLILESASTNQTSMYLCATRARGHYEQYFGPGTRLTVT.